The 23 T cell receptor beta chains below were found in one sample sequenced in a study of blood T cell repertoires in COVID-19. Sequencing used immunoSEQ multiplex PCR; TCRdb keeps in-frame clones, though not all of them. The sample holds roughly 82,000 clones, around 91% seen once. The sequenced sample was peripheral blood. The origin of the receptors is a woman aged 50 to 60 in a cohort sampled during active COVID-19.

The chain carries TRBV6-6 and TRBJ2-3; D is perhaps TRBD2 (5 bases). Germline V gene lookup returns CDR1 MNHNY and CDR2 SVGAGI (reference sequence). Trimming took 6 bases from V and 6 from J, leaving 16 bases between them. The CDR3 loop spans 14 amino acids. The CDR3 nucleotides are TGTGCCAGCAGGGGCAGCGGAACCTGGGATACGCAGTATTTT. Protein product: CASRGSGTWDTQYF.

This chain connects TRBV4-1 to TRBJ2-1; 9 bases fit TRBD2. Germline V gene lookup returns CDR1 MGHRA and CDR2 YSYEKL. V was pared by 4 bases and J by 5 bases, with 0 bases of the junction left unmatched. The CDR3 is 13 amino acids. CDR3 sequence reads: CASSRTSDNEQFF. Here the CDR3 DNA reads TGCGCCAGCAGCCGGACTAGCGACAATGAGCAGTTCTTC.

The chain has TRBV7-9 and TRBJ2-1; 8 nucleotides line up with TRBD2. This CDR3 contains 14 residues. V was clipped by 1 base and J by 6 bases; unmatched bases: 2. The germline CDR1 and CDR2 sequences are SEHNR and FQNEAQ (reference sequence). The CDR3 is CASSLDGTSNEQFF. The CDR3 DNA is TGTGCCAGCAGCTTAGACGGGACTAGCAATGAGCAGTTCTTC.

The chain recombines TRBV20-1 with TRBJ2-3; 9 bases map to TRBD2. CDR1 is DFQATT, CDR2 SNEGSKA, per germline (reference sequence). The CDR3 contains 18 residues. Unmatched junction bases numbered 19, after V lost 7 bases and J lost 2 bases. CDR3 sequence: CSVSRLARTSGFTDTQYF. CDR3 bases: TGCAGTGTTAGTAGGCTTGCACGCACTAGCGGGTTCACAGATACGCAGTATTTT.

The chain has TRBV11-2 and TRBJ2-7, with 9 bases fitting TRBD2. CDR3 size: 15 residues. The J segment lost 1 base and the V segment lost 5 bases, leaving 6 bases of the junction unmatched. Germline CDR1 is SGHAT and CDR2 is FQNNGV. This CDR3 reads CASSRLTSGSYEQYF. The CDR3 coding sequence is TGTGCCAGCAGCAGACTGACTAGCGGTTCCTACGAGCAGTACTTC.

The CDR3 protein is CATSDVYRGQPQHF. CDR3 bases: TGTGCCACCAGTGACGTATACAGGGGACAGCCCCAGCATTTT. The J gene is TRBJ1-5, the V gene TRBV24-1, with TRBD1 matching over 7 bases. The germline gives CDR1 KGHDR, CDR2 SFDVKD. V shed 4 bases, J shed 7 bases, and the junction held 6 bases outside the gene matches. The CDR3 has 14 amino acids.

The CDR3 loop is CASSIRSGQGAFF. CDR3 coding DNA: TGTGCCAGTAGTATCCGGTCCGGGCAGGGTGCTTTCTTT. The genes are TRBV19 and TRBJ1-1; possibly TRBD1 for D (5 bases). V shed 3 bases and J shed 11 bases, with 16 bases lying between them. Germline CDR1 LNHDA, CDR2 SQIVND (reference sequence). The CDR3 sequence is 13 residues long. Looking up the rest from reference TRBV19 and TRBJ1-1 gives the full variable domain: DGGITQSPKYLFRKEGQNVTLSCEQNLNHDAMYWYRQDPGQGLRLIYYSQIVNDFQKGDIAEGYSVSREKKESFPLTVTSAQKNPTAFYLCASSIRSGQGAFFGQGTRLTVV.

The chain couples TRBV28 to TRBJ2-7; weak D call: TRBD2 (7 bases). The CDR3 consists of 15 residues. Germline assignment: CDR1 MDHEN and CDR2 SYDVKM. V gave up 6 bases and J gave up 7 bases, with 22 bases separating them. CDR3 in DNA: TGTGCCAGCAGGTCGGGCGGGGGCTTTGCGGGAGAGCAGTACTTC. Translation gives CASRSGGGFAGEQYF.

The chain recombines TRBV28 with TRBJ2-1; 16 nucleotides line up with TRBD2. The germline V gene has CDR1 MDHEN and CDR2 SYDVKM. V trimming: 4 bases; J trimming: 7 bases; junction bases outside the gene matches: 13. The CDR3 runs to 19 residues. CDR3 loop: CASSSGLAGGQIVLNEQFF. CDR3 coding DNA: TGTGCCAGCAGTTCGGGACTAGCGGGAGGGCAGATAGTACTAAATGAGCAGTTCTTC.

This chain joins TRBV19 and TRBJ1-5, with TRBD1 matching over 9 bases. V dropped 6 bases and J dropped 6; count of bases not matched to a gene: 6. This CDR3 contains 14 residues. The V gene's germline CDR1 is LNHDA and CDR2 SQIVND (reference sequence). The CDR3: CASSPGQGRQPQHF. CDR3 nucleotide sequence: TGTGCCAGTAGCCCGGGACAGGGACGTCAGCCCCAGCATTTT. Complete variable domain (other parts from reference TRBV19 and TRBJ1-5): DGGITQSPKYLFRKEGQNVTLSCEQNLNHDAMYWYRQDPGQGLRLIYYSQIVNDFQKGDIAEGYSVSREKKESFPLTVTSAQKNPTAFYLCASSPGQGRQPQHFGDGTRLSIL.

This chain links TRBV7-2 with TRBJ2-4, with D unresolved. The V gene lost 3 bases and the J gene lost 5 bases, with 5 bases spanning the gap. In germline, CDR1 is SGHTA, CDR2 FQGNSA. CDR3 size: 12 residues. CDR3 sequence: CASSLAENIQYF. As DNA, the CDR3 is TGTGCCAGCAGCTTGGCTGAAAACATTCAGTACTTC.

On this clone: The junction and the germline gene differ at one end; a read error may be behind it. The chain uses TRBV7-7 and TRBJ2-3, with 13 bases lining up with TRBD2. Germline lookup yields CDR1 SSHAT and CDR2 FNYEAQ (reference sequence). The CDR3 covers 15 residues. CDR3 region: CASSAGLAGTDTQYF. CDR3 coding DNA: TGTGCTAGCAGCGCGGGACTAGCGGGAACTGATACGCAGTATTTT.

J is TRBJ2-3 and V is TRBV7-3; D ambiguous. The CDR3 has 15 residues. Trimming removed 5 bases at V and 2 bases at J, with 14 bases between. Germline lookup yields CDR1 SGHTA and CDR2 FQGTGA. Here the CDR3 DNA reads TGTGCCAGCAGCCTAGGCGACTCCGACACAGATACGCAGTATTTT. It is translated as CASSLGDSDTDTQYF.

The CDR3 bases are TGTGCCAGCAGCTTACGGCTAGCGGGTCCTAGCTCCTACAATGAGCAGTTCTTC. Translated: CASSLRLAGPSSYNEQFF. The rearrangement uses TRBV13 and TRBJ2-1, with TRBD2 matching 8 bases. This CDR3 spans 18 amino acids. CDR1 is PRHDT and CDR2 is FYEKMQ in the germline V gene (reference sequence). The junction had 9 bases not matched to a gene; V was cut back by 2 bases and J by 0 bases.

The sample holds a few counts of this clone. V is TRBV10-3 and J is TRBJ1-2, with D perhaps matching TRBD1 (5 bases). Looked up from germline, CDR1 is ENHRY and CDR2 is SYGVKD. V gave up 7 bases and J gave up 4 bases, with 16 bases separating them. The CDR3 sequence is 14 residues long. The CDR3 sequence: CAITTGDGLYGYTF. The CDR3 coding sequence is TGTGCCATCACTACAGGCGACGGGCTCTATGGCTACACCTTC.

The V gene is TRBV18, the J gene TRBJ2-2; the match to TRBD1 covers 7 bases. There are 16 residues in the CDR3. In germline, CDR1 is KGHSH, CDR2 LQKENI. The junction had 6 bases not matched to a gene; V was cut back by 2 bases and J by 3 bases. CDR3: CASSPAAGGYTGELFF. The CDR3 nucleotides read TGTGCCAGCTCACCAGCGGCAGGGGGTTACACCGGGGAGCTGTTTTTT.

This chain joins TRBV9 and TRBJ2-1; 14 bases map to TRBD2. Germline V gene data show CDR1 as SGDLS and CDR2 as YYNGEE. The V and J ends lost 3 bases and 8 bases, in that order; junction bases with no gene match: 13. The CDR3 has 18 amino acids. This CDR3 is CASSALNSGLAGVHEQFF. The CDR3 DNA reads as TGTGCCAGCAGCGCCCTGAATTCGGGACTAGCGGGAGTCCATGAGCAGTTCTTC.

The J gene is TRBJ2-3, the V gene TRBV13, with 14 bases aligning to TRBD2. J lost 5 bases, V lost 4 bases, and 14 bases had no gene match. This CDR3 spans 19 amino acids. Germline loops: CDR1 PRHDT, CDR2 FYEKMQ (reference sequence). CDR3 DNA: TGTGCCAGCAGCTCACCCCACCGGACTAGCGGGAGGATGGAAGATACGCAGTATTTT. As protein: CASSSPHRTSGRMEDTQYF.

The chain combines TRBV5-4 with TRBJ2-2; D is uncertain. Trimming took off 2 bases at V and 7 bases at J, with 9 bases between the two ends. The CDR3 extends over 13 amino acids. Looked up from germline, CDR1 is SGHNT and CDR2 is YYREEE (reference sequence). DNA of the CDR3: TGTGCCAGCAGCTTTCCTACTGGCGGGGAGCTGTTTTTT. Translation gives CASSFPTGGELFF.

This clone was picked up one time. The chain combines TRBV6-6 with TRBJ1-4; 11 nucleotides agree with TRBD1. This CDR3 region has 18 residues. The junction had 11 bases not matched to a gene; V was cut back by 5 bases and J by 3 bases. Germline CDR1 and CDR2: MNHNY and SVGAGI (reference sequence). The CDR3 reads CASSQDRGPLRSNEKLFF. In DNA form, the CDR3 reads TGTGCCAGCAGTCAGGACAGGGGGCCCTTAAGATCTAATGAAAAACTGTTTTTT.

Here the CDR3 DNA reads TGTGCCAGCAGCCAAGAATTCCGGGGAGTCCATGAAAAACTGTTTTTT. Its protein product is CASSQEFRGVHEKLFF. J is TRBJ1-4 and V is TRBV3-1 (or the pseudogene TRBV3-2); no reliable D call. The CDR3 covers 16 residues. Trimming left V 0 bases short and J 6 bases short, with 14 bases between. Germline CDR1 is LGHDT and CDR2 is YNNKEL (reference sequence).

About this clone itself: The conserved phenylalanine or tryptophan normally closing the CDR3 is absent here, so this likely arose from a read error. No DNA is shown, since the ends of the CDR3 on it are uncertain; the CDR3 is the one TCRdb lists. The gene calls are TRBV4-2 and TRBJ1-1; TRBD1, the table's D call, was not compared with the DNA. The CDR3 comprises 13 residues, both ends counted. In germline, CDR1 is LGHNA, CDR2 YNFKEQ. CDR3: CASSQVGTSLIRI.

The chain has TRBV28 and TRBJ1-1; unclear D gene. V dropped 5 bases and J dropped 0 bases, with 13 bases sitting between them. Germline values: CDR1 MDHEN, CDR2 SYDVKM. This CDR3 contains 15 residues. The CDR3 coding sequence is TGTGCCAGCAGTACTATAGGCATATTGAACACTGAAGCTTTCTTT. Its translation is CASSTIGILNTEAFF. Looking up the rest from reference TRBV28 and TRBJ1-1 gives the full variable domain: DVKVTQSSRYLVKRTGEKVFLECVQDMDHENMFWYRQDPGLGLRLIYFSYDVKMKEKGDIPEGYSVSREKKERFSLILESASTNQTSMYLCASSTIGILNTEAFFGQGTRLTVV.